These T cell receptor beta chains were read from a single sample in a study of regulatory T cells in long-lasting Graves disease. TCRdb re-called the multiplex PCR reads with MiXCR, one entry per CDR3 protein. In the table there are roughly 500,000 distinct CDR3 sequences, 9.5% to 15% of which are singletons. This sample also belongs to another study, concerning T cells in Graves' hyperthyroidism and ophthalmopathy.

Sequencing used peripheral blood mononuclear cells (PBMCs), obtained at new diagnosis, from a patient treated with antithyroid drugs. Every receptor here comes from a woman in her twenties or thirties with Graves disease. The CDR3 runs from the conserved cysteine through the conserved F or W. A D gene is named only where the DNA matches it firmly. A row's size may be missing; if present it is once, few, many or a size class.

v_gene	abundance	j_gene	d_gene	CDR3nt	CDR3aa
TRBV13	many	TRBJ2-3	TRBD2	TGTGCCAGCAGCTTACCCCCGGGTAGCGGGAGTCACGATACGCAGTATTTT	CASSLPPGSGSHDTQYF
TRBV20-1	few	TRBJ2-2	NA	TGCAGTGCTAGGTGGGACAACACCGGGGAGCTGTTTTTT	CSARWDNTGELFF
TRBV6-1	few	TRBJ2-3	TRBD2	TGTGCCAGCAGTGAAGCTTCCCCTTCCAGGACTAGCGGAAATCCTAACAGGGAAACGCAGTATTTT	CASSEASPSRTSGNPNRETQYF
TRBV20-1	many	TRBJ1-1	TRBD1	TGCAGTGCTAGGACAGGGGGCAGGGTGAACACTGAAGCTTTCTTT	CSARTGGRVNTEAFF
TRBV11-2	many	TRBJ2-7	TRBD2	TGTGCCAGCAGCTCTCCTAGCGGGAGGGTCCACGAGCAGTACTTC	CASSSPSGRVHEQYF
TRBV7-9	few	TRBJ1-5	NA	TGTGCCAGCAGCGGCGAGCGGGACACGAATCAGCCCCAGCATTTT	CASSGERDTNQPQHF
TRBV7-2	few	TRBJ2-7	NA	TGTGCCAGCATGCGGGGTAGAGGGTCCTACGAGCAGTACTTC	CASMRGRGSYEQYF
TRBV15	many	TRBJ1-4	NA	TGTGCCACCAGCAGCGACAGGAGAGTGGAAAAACTGTTTTTT	CATSSDRRVEKLFF
TRBV28	many	TRBJ2-7	TRBD1	TGTGCCAGCAGTTCGGGACAGACTTACTCCTACGAGCAGTACTTC	CASSSGQTYSYEQYF
TRBV7-7	many	TRBJ2-3	TRBD2	TGTGCCAGCAGTCCGGCGGGAGGTCCGCAGTATTTT	CASSPAGGPQYF
TRBV5-1	many	TRBJ2-1	NA	TGCGCCAGCAGCTATGGGACTTCTTTAGGGGAGCAGTTCTTC	CASSYGTSLGEQFF
TRBV11-1	many	TRBJ2-5	TRBD1	TGTGCCAGCAGCTCTCGGGACAGGGCTCAAGAGACCCAGTACTTC	CASSSRDRAQETQYF
TRBV6-2/TRBV6-3	NA	TRBJ2-1	TRBD2	TGTGCCAGCACCCTCTCAACGGGACTAGCGGGAGCCCCGTACAATGAGCAGTTCTTC	CASTLSTGLAGAPYNEQFF
TRBV12-3/TRBV12-4	many	TRBJ1-2	TRBD1	TGTGCCAGCAGTCCCAGGGGGGGGCCTTATGGCTACACCTTC	CASSPRGGPYGYTF
TRBV25-1	few	TRBJ2-3	NA	TGTGCCAGCAGTGATCCGGGACCAGAAGATACGCAGTATTTT	CASSDPGPEDTQYF
TRBV28	many	TRBJ2-5	TRBD2	TGTGCCAGCAGTCCCTTCCAGGGACTAGCGGGAGGTGGGTCGGAAGGAGAGACCCAGTACTTC	CASSPFQGLAGGGSEGETQYF
TRBV6-2/TRBV6-3	many	TRBJ1-2	NA	TGTGCCAGTAAGGAGATGTGGACTAACTATGGCTACACCTTC	CASKEMWTNYGYTF
TRBV20-1	many	TRBJ2-3	TRBD2	TGCAGTGCGAACCTAGCGGGAGTGTCCCCAGATACGCAGTATTTT	CSANLAGVSPDTQYF
TRBV7-9	NA	TRBJ2-7	NA	TGTGCCAGCAGCTTAAGTCCGTCGAGCTCCTACGAGCAGTACTTC	CASSLSPSSSYEQYF
TRBV2	many	TRBJ1-1	NA	TGTGCCAGCAGTTTGGGGCGCGTTACTGAAGCTTTCTTT	CASSLGRVTEAFF
TRBV5-1	many	TRBJ2-1	NA	TGCGCCAGCAGCCCCTCCCGGGGGAAGGTCAATGAGCAGTTCTTC	CASSPSRGKVNEQFF
TRBV5-1	many	TRBJ2-1	NA	TGCGCCAGCAGCGGGGACGGGAGCTCCTACAATGAGCAGTTCTTC	CASSGDGSSYNEQFF
TRBV13	few	TRBJ2-7	NA	TGTGCCAGCAGCGCCCTGGCGGCGGGTTTCTCCTACGAGCAGTACTTC	CASSALAAGFSYEQYF
TRBV7-9	NA	TRBJ1-5	TRBD1	TGTGCCAGCAGCTCCGGACAGGGGAGTGCTAGCAATCAGCCCCAGCATTTT	CASSSGQGSASNQPQHF
TRBV28	many	TRBJ1-6	NA	TGTGCCAGCAGTTTATGGGGTAATTCACCCCTCCACTTT	CASSLWGNSPLHF
TRBV30	NA	TRBJ2-2	TRBD2	TGTGCCTGGAACTCAATAGCGGGAGCTACCGGGGAGCTTTTTTTT	CAWNSIAGATGELFF
TRBV11-3	many	TRBJ1-2	NA	TGTGCCAGCAGCCCCGGATTCGGCAGGGAACCAAACTATGGCTACACCTTC	CASSPGFGREPNYGYTF
TRBV7-2	NA	TRBJ1-2	NA	TGTGCCAGCACCCCAATCGGGGGGCGCGGGGGGTACTATGGCTACACCTTC	CASTPIGGRGGYYGYTF
TRBV20-1	few	TRBJ1-1	NA	TGCAGTGCTCTCCTACTTGGGGGAGCTTTCTTT	CSALLLGGAFF
TRBV7-2	many	TRBJ2-4	TRBD2	TGTGCCAGCAGCACCCAAGGCCGGACTAGCGGGAACATTCAGTACTTC	CASSTQGRTSGNIQYF
TRBV27	many	TRBJ2-1	NA	TGTGCCAGCAGTATGAGGTACAATGAGCAGTTCTTC	CASSMRYNEQFF
TRBV24-1	NA	TRBJ2-1	NA	TGTGCCACGAGGCATCGAGTCTACAATGAGCAGTTCTTC	CATRHRVYNEQFF
TRBV5-6	many	TRBJ2-1	NA	TGTGCCAGCAGCTTGGCAGGGGAGAACTACAATGAGCAGTTCTTC	CASSLAGENYNEQFF
TRBV28	many	TRBJ2-1	NA	TGTGCCAGCAGTCCCTTTGAGGAAACCAATGAGCAGTTCTTC	CASSPFEETNEQFF
TRBV12-3/TRBV12-4	many	TRBJ2-7	NA	TGTGCCAGCAGTTCCGGGCAGCCTCGGAGCTCCTACGAGCAGTACTTC	CASSSGQPRSSYEQYF
TRBV6-2/TRBV6-3	NA	TRBJ2-3	TRBD2	TGTGCCAGCAGTGAACCAAAGCGACTAGCGGGAGGCCGTGGAGATACGCAGTATTTT	CASSEPKRLAGGRGDTQYF
TRBV29-1	many	TRBJ2-1	TRBD2	TGCAGCGTTGTGCCGGGGGGACCTTACAATGAGCAGTTCTTC	CSVVPGGPYNEQFF
TRBV2	many	TRBJ2-3	TRBD1	TGTGCCAGCAAGGTCAGGGGGACAGATACGCAGTATTTT	CASKVRGTDTQYF
TRBV6-1	many	TRBJ1-5	NA	TGTGCCAGCAGCAACCGGGGTCAGCCCCAGCATTTT	CASSNRGQPQHF
TRBV11-2	NA	TRBJ2-3	TRBD2	TGTGCCAGCAGCTTAGATCTCCTAGCGGGAGTGGGAGATACGCAGTATTTT	CASSLDLLAGVGDTQYF